The rows below give T cell receptor beta chains drawn from one sample of a study of T cell repertoires in cytomegalovirus infection. TCRdb recomputed calls from the reads with MiXCR, one row per CDR3 protein. In the table there are about 57,000 distinct CDR3 sequences, 20% of which are singletons. Their antigens remain unidentified. The input for sequencing was CD8+ T cells from cultured PBMCs, taken from culture after CMV antigen stimulation. The receptors come from a human donor in good health (CMV status not recorded). Some clones in this sample may be carry-over from other donors' samples. The CDR3 runs from the conserved cysteine through the conserved F or W. Each record gives: J gene, V gene, D gene, clone size, CDR3 DNA, CDR3 protein. The D gene is left open where the match is weak. Clone size, where shown, is once, few, many, or a class for clones that have expanded.

j_call: TRBJ1-2; v_call: TRBV11-2; d_call: NA; clone_size: NA; cdr3_nt: TGTGCCAGCAGCTACACCGGGGGCAGTCCTGGAGGCTACACCTTC; cdr3_aa: CASSYTGGSPGGYTF
j_call: TRBJ2-1; v_call: TRBV11-2; d_call: NA; clone_size: few; cdr3_nt: TGTGCCAGCAGCCGTAAGGACAAGAGCAATGAGCAGTTCTTC; cdr3_aa: CASSRKDKSNEQFF
j_call: TRBJ2-3; v_call: TRBV7-2; d_call: TRBD2; clone_size: few; cdr3_nt: TGTGCCAGCAGCTTCCAGCGGGGGGCAAAACCAGATACGCAGTATTTT; cdr3_aa: CASSFQRGAKPDTQYF
j_call: TRBJ2-2; v_call: TRBV7-2; d_call: NA; clone_size: NA; cdr3_nt: TGTGCCAGCAGCTTAGTGCCTGGACACAACACCGGGGAGCTGTTTTTT; cdr3_aa: CASSLVPGHNTGELFF
j_call: TRBJ2-5; v_call: TRBV7-2; d_call: TRBD2; clone_size: many; cdr3_nt: TGTGCCAGCAGCCTCCGGACTAGCGGGGGGGATCAAGAGACCCAGTACTTC; cdr3_aa: CASSLRTSGGDQETQYF
j_call: TRBJ1-4; v_call: TRBV7-9; d_call: NA; clone_size: NA; cdr3_nt: TGTGCCAGCAGCGAGGACGGAGCTAATGAAAAACTGTTTTTT; cdr3_aa: CASSEDGANEKLFF
j_call: TRBJ2-5; v_call: TRBV7-9; d_call: NA; clone_size: few; cdr3_nt: TGTGCCAGCAGTTCGGTCGGAGCCAAAGAGACCCAGTACTTC; cdr3_aa: CASSSVGAKETQYF
j_call: TRBJ1-3; v_call: TRBV30; d_call: NA; clone_size: few; cdr3_nt: TGTGCCTGGAGTGTTCAAACAGGGAGCTCTGGAAACACCATATATTTT; cdr3_aa: CAWSVQTGSSGNTIYF
j_call: TRBJ1-5; v_call: TRBV6-2/TRBV6-3; d_call: NA; clone_size: NA; cdr3_nt: TGTGCCAGCAGTTACACCGGTTTGATGGTTCAGCCCCAGCATTTT; cdr3_aa: CASSYTGLMVQPQHF
j_call: TRBJ2-5; v_call: TRBV7-2; d_call: NA; clone_size: NA; cdr3_nt: TGTGCCAGCAGCTTAGGTGGAGGGAATCAAGAGACCCAGTACTTC; cdr3_aa: CASSLGGGNQETQYF
j_call: TRBJ1-5; v_call: TRBV12-3/TRBV12-4; d_call: NA; clone_size: NA; cdr3_nt: TGTGCCAGCAGTTTAAGCCGGAGCAATCAGCCCCAGCATTTT; cdr3_aa: CASSLSRSNQPQHF
j_call: TRBJ1-5; v_call: TRBV6-2/TRBV6-3; d_call: NA; clone_size: few; cdr3_nt: TGTGCCAGCAGTTACAGGGGTGGTAGCAATCAGCCCCAGCATTTT; cdr3_aa: CASSYRGGSNQPQHF
j_call: TRBJ2-7; v_call: TRBV7-2; d_call: NA; clone_size: NA; cdr3_nt: TGTGCCAGCAGCTCGGGGACGCTCTACGAGCAGTACTTC; cdr3_aa: CASSSGTLYEQYF
j_call: TRBJ1-5; v_call: TRBV7-6; d_call: NA; clone_size: few; cdr3_nt: TGTGCCAGCAGCTTAGCGATGGATAGCAATCAGCCCCAGCATTTT; cdr3_aa: CASSLAMDSNQPQHF
j_call: TRBJ2-1; v_call: TRBV6-6; d_call: TRBD2; clone_size: few; cdr3_nt: TGTGCCACCTGGGGGGAGCGGGGGGGCAACAATGAGCAGTTCTTC; cdr3_aa: CATWGERGGNNEQFF
j_call: TRBJ2-4; v_call: TRBV11-2; d_call: NA; clone_size: few; cdr3_nt: TGTGCCAGCAGCTTAGATCCTGAAAGGACTCAGTACTTC; cdr3_aa: CASSLDPERTQYF
j_call: TRBJ2-2; v_call: TRBV4-1; d_call: NA; clone_size: NA; cdr3_nt: TGCGCCAGCAGCCAAGAGAGGCAGACGAACACCGGGGAGCTGTTTTTT; cdr3_aa: CASSQERQTNTGELFF
j_call: TRBJ2-3; v_call: TRBV7-8; d_call: TRBD2; clone_size: NA; cdr3_nt: TGTGCCAGCAGCTTCCTAGCGGGGGGGCCAGGAGATACGCAGTATTTT; cdr3_aa: CASSFLAGGPGDTQYF
j_call: TRBJ1-2; v_call: TRBV12-3/TRBV12-4; d_call: TRBD1; clone_size: few; cdr3_nt: TGTGCCAGCAGTCCAGTTCTACAGGGGATCGGTTTTGGCTACACCTTC; cdr3_aa: CASSPVLQGIGFGYTF
j_call: TRBJ2-1; v_call: TRBV7-2; d_call: NA; clone_size: NA; cdr3_nt: TGTGCCAGCAGTTCAAAGGGCAATCCCCTCAATGAGCAGTTCTTC; cdr3_aa: CASSSKGNPLNEQFF
j_call: TRBJ1-1; v_call: TRBV12-3/TRBV12-4; d_call: NA; clone_size: NA; cdr3_nt: TGTGCCAGCAGGACAGGTTGGCAAGCTTTCTTT; cdr3_aa: CASRTGWQAFF
j_call: TRBJ2-3; v_call: TRBV7-1; d_call: NA; clone_size: NA; cdr3_nt: TGTGCCAGCAGTCAACAGGCTACAGATACGCAGTATTTT; cdr3_aa: CASSQQATDTQYF
j_call: TRBJ1-6; v_call: TRBV7-2; d_call: NA; clone_size: NA; cdr3_nt: TGTGCCAGCAGGGTACAAGGGGACACCCTCCACTTT; cdr3_aa: CASRVQGDTLHF
j_call: TRBJ1-6; v_call: TRBV6-6; d_call: NA; clone_size: few; cdr3_nt: TGTGCCAGCAGTTACTCGCCTCGCAGGGAGAACCCGCAAAATTCACCCCTCCACTTT; cdr3_aa: CASSYSPRRENPQNSPLHF